The clone carrying this T cell receptor (beta chain) was observed a few times. Molecules of cDNA were individually given unique molecular identifiers that were attached to them. TCRdb ran MiXCR on the 5' RACE reads and lists one entry per CDR3 protein. Here the sample spans tens of thousands of distinct CDR3 sequences, about 6.1% being singletons. The CDR3 totals 14 residues. The V and J ends lost 2 bases and 3 bases respectively, with 10 bases between them. The germline CDR1 and CDR2 sequences are DFQATT and SNEGSKA (reference sequence). These data are taken from a study of early T cells in non-severe SARS-CoV-2 infection. About the study: Alpha and beta chains were unpaired, from unsorted whole-blood bulk RNA.

This clonotype was obtained from an adult who was a healthcare worker with PCR-confirmed SARS-CoV-2 infection or an uninfected control (not recorded which). The gene calls are TRBV20-1 and TRBJ1-4; D remains ambiguous. Source: whole blood, taken at baseline. The chain's CDR3 is CSARKGISNEKLFF. The CDR3 region has the DNA TGCAGTGCTAGAAAAGGCATCTCTAATGAAAAACTGTTTTTT.